The rows below give T cell receptor beta chains drawn from one sample of a study of blood T cell repertoires in COVID-19. Clones were read by immunoSEQ multiplex PCR, and TCRdb kept only the in-frame ones, dropping some. The sample records about 250,000 clones, about 83% being singletons. What was sequenced was peripheral blood. All receptors come from a woman aged 40 to 55 who had recovered from COVID-19. Each CDR3 is given without its conserved first and last residue. Size is omitted from some rows. Given values are once, few, many or a class for expanded clones.

.	TRBV18	TRBJ2-2	ASSPGVTGELF
.	TRBV4-1	TRBJ2-2	ASSQEPSGLNTGELF
.	TRBV19	TRBJ1-5	ASSRGSNQPQH
.	TRBV10-1	TRBJ2-1	ASSGPGGANEQF
.	TRBV12-3/TRBV12-4	TRBJ2-7	ASTYALTYEQY
.	TRBV9	TRBJ2-3	ASSADRDGTDTQY
few	TRBV2	TRBJ1-1	ASSEAGGQSIIEAF
.	TRBV19	TRBJ1-6	ASSNQGTNSLLH
few	TRBV2	TRBJ1-1	ASSYRTEAF
.	TRBV2	TRBJ2-7	ASSLLAGTTYEQY
.	TRBV15	TRBJ2-2	ATTPRGGPGELF
.	TRBV25-1	TRBJ1-4	ASSPPPTTNEKLF
.	TRBV28	TRBJ1-2	ASSQGQGWGYT
.	TRBV7-8	TRBJ1-2	ASSPGQNYGYT